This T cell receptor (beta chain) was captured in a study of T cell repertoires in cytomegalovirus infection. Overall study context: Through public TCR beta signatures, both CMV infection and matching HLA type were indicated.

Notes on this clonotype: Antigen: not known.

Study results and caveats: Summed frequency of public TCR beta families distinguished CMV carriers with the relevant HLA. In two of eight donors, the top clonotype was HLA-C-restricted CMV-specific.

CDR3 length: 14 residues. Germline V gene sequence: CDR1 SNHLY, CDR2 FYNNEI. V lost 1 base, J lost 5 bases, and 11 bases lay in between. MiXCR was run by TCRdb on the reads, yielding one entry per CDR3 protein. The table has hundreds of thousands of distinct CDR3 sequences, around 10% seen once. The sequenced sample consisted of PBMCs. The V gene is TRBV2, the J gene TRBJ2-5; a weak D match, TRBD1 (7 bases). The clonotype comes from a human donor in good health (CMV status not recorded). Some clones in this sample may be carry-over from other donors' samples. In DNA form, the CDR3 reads TGTGCCAGCAGTGAAGTGACAGGGAGGGAGACCCAGTACTTC. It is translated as CASSEVTGRETQYF.